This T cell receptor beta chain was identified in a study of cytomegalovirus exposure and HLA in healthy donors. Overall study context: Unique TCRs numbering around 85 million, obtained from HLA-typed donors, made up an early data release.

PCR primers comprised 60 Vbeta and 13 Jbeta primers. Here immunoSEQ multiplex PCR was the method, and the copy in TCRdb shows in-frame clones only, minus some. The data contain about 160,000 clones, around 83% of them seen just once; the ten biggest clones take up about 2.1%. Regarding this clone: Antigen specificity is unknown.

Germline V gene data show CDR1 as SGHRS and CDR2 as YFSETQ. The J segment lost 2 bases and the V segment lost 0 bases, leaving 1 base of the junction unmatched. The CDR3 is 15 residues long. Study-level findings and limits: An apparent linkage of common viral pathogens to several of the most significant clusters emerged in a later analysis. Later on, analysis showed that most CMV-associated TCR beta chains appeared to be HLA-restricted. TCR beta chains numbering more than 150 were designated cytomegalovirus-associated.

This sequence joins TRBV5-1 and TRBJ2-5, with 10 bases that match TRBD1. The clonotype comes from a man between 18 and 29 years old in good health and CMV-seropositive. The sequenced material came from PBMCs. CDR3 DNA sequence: TGCGCCAGCAGCTTGGGACAGGGGGCGCAAGAGACCCAGTACTTC. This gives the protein CASSLGQGAQETQYF.